The sequence of this T cell receptor (beta chain) was determined in a study of blood T cells in healthy people across ages. Study-level results: TCR beta diversity per million T cells fell roughly linearly with age.

CDR3 length equals 14 residues. A sample-barcoded 5' primer and a J-beta primer mix were used in a second PCR of roughly 7 to 11 cycles. TCRdb recomputed calls from the 5' RACE reads with MiXCR, one row per CDR3 protein. The table has roughly 1.4 million distinct CDR3 sequences, approximately 59% seen once. Healthy Caucasian individuals from Russia aged about 6 to 90 served as donors. As to this clonotype: Its specificity is not known.

J is TRBJ1-1 and V is TRBV21-1. TRBV21-1 is labeled a pseudogene. The TCR comes from a man between 18 and 29 years old in good health. The sample taken for sequencing was blood. CDR3 DNA sequence: TGTGCCAGCAGCAAAGAGGGGCTAGGCACTGAAGCTTTCTTT. Amino acids: CASSKEGLGTEAFF.